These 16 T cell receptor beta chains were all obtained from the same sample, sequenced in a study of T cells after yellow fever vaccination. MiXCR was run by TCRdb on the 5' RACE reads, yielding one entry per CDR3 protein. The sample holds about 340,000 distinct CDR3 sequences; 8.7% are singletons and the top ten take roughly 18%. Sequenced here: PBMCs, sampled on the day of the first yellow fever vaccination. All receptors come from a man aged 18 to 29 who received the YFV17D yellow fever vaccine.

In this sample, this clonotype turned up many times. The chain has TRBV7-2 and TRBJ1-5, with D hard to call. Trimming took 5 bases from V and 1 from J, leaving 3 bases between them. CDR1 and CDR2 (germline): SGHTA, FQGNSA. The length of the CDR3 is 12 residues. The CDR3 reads CASSISNQPQHF. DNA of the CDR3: TGTGCCAGCAGCATCAGCAATCAGCCCCAGCATTTT.

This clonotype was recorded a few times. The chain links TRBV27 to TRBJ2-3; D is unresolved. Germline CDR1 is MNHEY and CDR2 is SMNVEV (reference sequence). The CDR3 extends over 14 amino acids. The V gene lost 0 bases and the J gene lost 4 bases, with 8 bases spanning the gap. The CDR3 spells CASSLSLGPDTQYF. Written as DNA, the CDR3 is TGTGCCAGCAGTTTATCCCTCGGGCCAGATACGCAGTATTTT.

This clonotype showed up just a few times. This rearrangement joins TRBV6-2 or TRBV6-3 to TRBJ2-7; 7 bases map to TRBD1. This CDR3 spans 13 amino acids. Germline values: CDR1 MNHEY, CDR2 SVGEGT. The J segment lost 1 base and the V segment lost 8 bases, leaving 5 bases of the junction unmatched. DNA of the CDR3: TGTGCCAGCGGAAAGACAGGGTCCTACGAGCAGTACGTC. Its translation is CASGKTGSYEQYV.

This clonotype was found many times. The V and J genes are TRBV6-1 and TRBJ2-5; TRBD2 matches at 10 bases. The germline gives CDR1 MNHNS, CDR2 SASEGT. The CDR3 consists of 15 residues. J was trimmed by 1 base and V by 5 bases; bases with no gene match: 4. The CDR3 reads CASSLSGGVQETQYF. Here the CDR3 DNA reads TGTGCCAGCAGTCTAAGCGGGGGGGTCCAAGAGACCCAGTACTTC.

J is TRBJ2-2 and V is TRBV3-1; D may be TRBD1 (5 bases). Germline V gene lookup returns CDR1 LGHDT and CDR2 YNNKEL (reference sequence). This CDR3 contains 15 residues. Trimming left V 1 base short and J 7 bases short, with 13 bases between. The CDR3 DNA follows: TGTGCCAGCAGCCAAGGGGCAGGGAATGTCGGGGAGCTGTTTTTT. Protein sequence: CASSQGAGNVGELFF.

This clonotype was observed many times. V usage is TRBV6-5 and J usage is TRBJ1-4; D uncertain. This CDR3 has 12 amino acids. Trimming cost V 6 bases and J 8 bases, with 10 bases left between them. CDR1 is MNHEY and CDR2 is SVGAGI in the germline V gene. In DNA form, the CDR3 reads TGTGCCAGCAGGGGAACCGAGGAAAAACTGTTTTTT. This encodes CASRGTEEKLFF.

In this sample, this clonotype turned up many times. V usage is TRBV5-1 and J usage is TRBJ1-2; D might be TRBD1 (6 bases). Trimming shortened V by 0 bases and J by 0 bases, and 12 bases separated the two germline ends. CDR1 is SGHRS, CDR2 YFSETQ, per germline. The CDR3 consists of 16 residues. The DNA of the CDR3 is TGCGCCAGCAGCTTGGAGAGGACAGAACCTAACTATGGCTACACCTTC. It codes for CASSLERTEPNYGYTF. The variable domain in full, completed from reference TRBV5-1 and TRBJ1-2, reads KAGVTQTPRYLIKTRGQQVTLSCSPISGHRSVSWYQQTPGQGLQFLFEYFSETQRNKGNFPGRFSGRQFSNSRSEMNVSTLELGDSALYLCASSLERTEPNYGYTFGSGTRLTVV.

CDR3 sequence: CASSLGSINSPLHF. For the CDR3, the DNA is TGTGCCAGCAGCCTTGGGTCTATCAATTCACCCCTCCACTTT. The V call is TRBV7-2, the J call TRBJ1-6; D remains ambiguous. The ends were cut back, 5 bases at V and 7 bases at J, with 12 bases in the middle. Germline CDR1 SGHTA, CDR2 FQGNSA. This CDR3 spans 14 amino acids.

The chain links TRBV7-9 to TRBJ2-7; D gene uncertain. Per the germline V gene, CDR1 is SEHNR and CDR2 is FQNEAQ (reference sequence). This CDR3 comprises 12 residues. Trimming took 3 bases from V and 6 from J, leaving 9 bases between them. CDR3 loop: CASSFRLGEQYV. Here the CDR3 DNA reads TGTGCCAGCAGCTTTAGGTTAGGCGAGCAGTACGTC.

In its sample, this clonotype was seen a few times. The DNA for the CDR3 is TGTGCCAGCAGCCGGACTAGCGGGGGGAGATACACAGATACGCAGTATTTT. Its translation is CASSRTSGGRYTDTQYF. The chain employs TRBV6-1 and TRBJ2-3; 14 nucleotides line up with TRBD2. The V segment lost 6 bases and the J segment 2 bases; nucleotides outside the gene matches: 7. Germline V lookup: CDR1 MNHNS, CDR2 SASEGT. The CDR3 runs to 17 residues.

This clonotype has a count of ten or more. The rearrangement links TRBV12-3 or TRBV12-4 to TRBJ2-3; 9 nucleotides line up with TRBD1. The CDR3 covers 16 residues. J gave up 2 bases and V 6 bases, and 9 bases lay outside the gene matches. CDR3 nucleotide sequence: TGTGCCAGCAGACGCCGGACAGGGGACAACACAGATACGCAGTATTTT. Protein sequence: CASRRRTGDNTDTQYF.

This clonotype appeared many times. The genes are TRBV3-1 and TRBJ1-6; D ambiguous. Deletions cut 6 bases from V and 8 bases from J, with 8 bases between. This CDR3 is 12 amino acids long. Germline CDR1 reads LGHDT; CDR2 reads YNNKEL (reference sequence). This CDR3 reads CASRKPDSPLHF. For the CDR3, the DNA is TGTGCCAGCAGGAAACCGGATTCACCCCTCCACTTT.

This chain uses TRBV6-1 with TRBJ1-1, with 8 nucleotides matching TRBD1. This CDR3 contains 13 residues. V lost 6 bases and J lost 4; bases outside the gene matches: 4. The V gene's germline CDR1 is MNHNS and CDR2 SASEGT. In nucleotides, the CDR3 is TGTGCCAGCAGACAGGGGGTCGTCACTGAAGCTTTCTTT. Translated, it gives CASRQGVVTEAFF.

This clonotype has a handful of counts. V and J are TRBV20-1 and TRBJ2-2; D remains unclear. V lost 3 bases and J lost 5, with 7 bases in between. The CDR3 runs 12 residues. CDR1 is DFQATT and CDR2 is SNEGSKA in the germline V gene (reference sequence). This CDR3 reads CSASRVTGELFF. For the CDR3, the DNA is TGCAGTGCTAGTCGAGTTACCGGGGAGCTGTTTTTT.

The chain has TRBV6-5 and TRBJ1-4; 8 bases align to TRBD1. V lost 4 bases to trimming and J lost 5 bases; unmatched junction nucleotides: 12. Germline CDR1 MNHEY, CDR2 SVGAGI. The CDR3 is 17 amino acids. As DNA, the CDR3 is TGTGCCAGCAGTTCCAACATCAGGGGGCTAAAAAATGAAAAACTGTTTTTT. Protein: CASSSNIRGLKNEKLFF.

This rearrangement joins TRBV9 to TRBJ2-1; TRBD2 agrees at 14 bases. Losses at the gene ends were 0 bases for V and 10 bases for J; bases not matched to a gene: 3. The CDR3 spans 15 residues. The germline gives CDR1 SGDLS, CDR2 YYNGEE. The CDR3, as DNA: TGTGCCAGCAGCGTAGAGACTAGCGGGGGGGAGGAGCAGTTCTTC. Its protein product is CASSVETSGGEEQFF.